These T cell receptor beta chains were read from a single sample in a study of T cell responses to AZD1222 COVID-19 vaccine. The repertoire was sequenced with immunoSEQ multiplex PCR; TCRdb's copy has only in-frame clones and lacks some. The sample has 120,000 to 150,000 clones, around 93% seen once. The sample consisted of peripheral blood, taken on day 0 of AZD1222 vaccination. The receptors here all came from an adult in good health. Both conserved end residues are part of each CDR3. D genes are given only for firm matches. Expanded clones are given a class, and other clones once, few, many or no size at all.

v_gene	abundance	j_gene	d_gene	CDR3nt	CDR3aa
TRBV9	NA	TRBJ1-5	NA	TGTGCCAGCAGCGTAGATCCTTATAGCAATCAGCCCCAGCATTTT	CASSVDPYSNQPQHF
TRBV14	NA	TRBJ2-1	NA	TGTGCCAGCAGCCAAAACGGACGGAGGGCGGACAATGAGCAGTTCTTC	CASSQNGRRADNEQFF
TRBV2	NA	TRBJ1-1	NA	TGTGCCAGCAGGGACAGCCCTGAAGCTTTCTTT	CASRDSPEAFF
TRBV5-1	NA	TRBJ2-1	TRBD1	TGCGCCAGCAGCCTCGATGGACAGGCCCCAAATGAGCAGTTCTTC	CASSLDGQAPNEQFF
TRBV10-3	NA	TRBJ2-7	TRBD1	TGTGCCATCAGGGGGATAGACAGGGAAGGGACCTACGAGCAGTACTTC	CAIRGIDREGTYEQYF
TRBV6-5	NA	TRBJ1-2	NA	TGTGCCAGCAGATTACGGGAGGGGAATCATGGCTACACCTTC	CASRLREGNHGYTF
TRBV2	NA	TRBJ1-1	NA	TGTGCCAGCAGGGAGAACACTGAAGCTTTCTTT	CASRENTEAFF
TRBV2	few	TRBJ1-2	NA	TGTGCCAGCAGTTTAGGAGTAGAAGGTGGCTACACCTTC	CASSLGVEGGYTF
TRBV4-1	once	TRBJ2-5	NA	TGCGCCAGCAGTTTCCCCTCGCCGTCAGAGACCCAGTACTTC	CASSFPSPSETQYF
TRBV20-1	NA	TRBJ1-2	TRBD1	TGCAGTGCTAGTCTCCTGACAGGGGGGTATGGCTACACCTTC	CSASLLTGGYGYTF
TRBV18	NA	TRBJ2-1	NA	TGTGCCAGCTCACCGACTATCCCTCCCAATGAGCAGTTCTTC	CASSPTIPPNEQFF
TRBV19	once	TRBJ1-5	NA	TGTGCCAGTAGTCCGAGGACAGATTTATGGGGGCAGCCCCAGCATTTT	CASSPRTDLWGQPQHF
TRBV28	NA	TRBJ1-6	NA	TGTGCCAGCAGAGCCCTGGACAGAGCTTCACCCCTCCACTTT	CASRALDRASPLHF
TRBV18	once	TRBJ1-2	NA	TGTGCCAGCTCACCATTCGGCGAGTTAAACTATGGCTACACCTTC	CASSPFGELNYGYTF
TRBV5-5	NA	TRBJ1-1	NA	TGTGCCAGCAGCTTTTTATCTAGGGGGGCGACTGAAGCTTTCTTT	CASSFLSRGATEAFF
TRBV19	NA	TRBJ2-1	TRBD1	TGTGCCAGTACCCCGGTTAGGGGGCCTCACAATGAGCAGTTCTTC	CASTPVRGPHNEQFF
TRBV5-4	NA	TRBJ1-1	NA	TGTGCCAGCAGCTTTTTCTGGGGGAACACTGAAGCTTTCTTT	CASSFFWGNTEAFF
TRBV5-4	NA	TRBJ2-7	TRBD2	TGTGCCAGCAGCGCAGCCGGGACTAGCGACCAAGAGCAGTACTTC	CASSAAGTSDQEQYF
TRBV30	NA	TRBJ1-5	NA	TGTGCCTGGAGTGTACTCACTAGCAATCAGCCCCAGCATTTT	CAWSVLTSNQPQHF
TRBV7-2	NA	TRBJ1-5	NA	TGTGCCAGCAGCTTGTATCACCAAGGCAATCAGCCCCAGCATTTT	CASSLYHQGNQPQHF
TRBV6-1	few	TRBJ1-1	NA	TGTGCCAGCAGTGAGCAGGAGTACACTGAAGCTTTCTTT	CASSEQEYTEAFF
TRBV25-1	NA	TRBJ2-2	TRBD2	TGTGCCAGCACCCCCGGACTAGCTGGCACCGGGGAGCTGTTTTTT	CASTPGLAGTGELFF
TRBV7-2	NA	TRBJ1-5	TRBD1	TGTGCCAGCAGCACACGGGGACAGCCCAATCAGCCCCAGCATTTT	CASSTRGQPNQPQHF
TRBV25-1	NA	TRBJ1-3	TRBD1	TGTGCCAGCAGCGAAGACAGGGTATATGGAAACACCATATATTTT	CASSEDRVYGNTIYF
TRBV28	NA	TRBJ2-3	NA	TGTGCCAGCAGCCTCACGCAGGGAGTCTCAGATACGCAGTATTTT	CASSLTQGVSDTQYF
TRBV11-1	once	TRBJ2-3	TRBD2	TGTGCCAGCAGCCCCCCCAGAGCGGGGAGCACAGATACGCAGTATTTT	CASSPPRAGSTDTQYF
TRBV5-1	NA	TRBJ2-3	TRBD1	TGCGCCAGCAGCCAGGGGGCCAGCCCAGATACGCAGTATTTT	CASSQGASPDTQYF
TRBV27	NA	TRBJ2-1	NA	TGTGCCAGCAGTCCCTCTGGCGGGTGGAATAGTGAGCAGTTCTTC	CASSPSGGWNSEQFF
TRBV6-5	NA	TRBJ1-5	TRBD1	TGTGCCAGCAGAGGGGGCGCGGAGAGTCAGCCCCAGCATTTT	CASRGGAESQPQHF
TRBV5-6	NA	TRBJ1-6	TRBD1	TGTGCCAGCAGCCGGGGGACAGGGGTCTCACCCCTCCACTTT	CASSRGTGVSPLHF
TRBV5-1	NA	TRBJ2-7	TRBD1	TGCGCCAGCAGCTTCGGGACAGGTAGGAACGAGCAGTACTTC	CASSFGTGRNEQYF
TRBV19	NA	TRBJ1-5	NA	TGTGCCAGTAATATCGGTCGGAATCAGCCCCAGCATTTT	CASNIGRNQPQHF
TRBV4-1	NA	TRBJ2-1	NA	TGCGCCAGCAGCCAAGGTTCGGCAGAGCCCGACAATGAGCAGTTCTTC	CASSQGSAEPDNEQFF
TRBV6-5	NA	TRBJ1-6	NA	TGTGCCAGCACCATCTCCCCCTATGGTTCACCCCTCCACTTT	CASTISPYGSPLHF
TRBV7-2	NA	TRBJ1-1	NA	TGTGCCAGCAGCTTAGCGGGGCGGAACACTGAAGCTTTCTTT	CASSLAGRNTEAFF
TRBV6-4	NA	TRBJ2-2	NA	TGTGCCAGCAGTGGGGACAACACCGGGGAGCTGTTTTTT	CASSGDNTGELFF
TRBV5-1	NA	TRBJ2-5	NA	TGCGCCAGCAGCGTGGGTAGCGAGACCCAGTACTTC	CASSVGSETQYF
TRBV28	NA	TRBJ1-5	TRBD1	TGTGCCAGCAGTGTCACAGGGGAAAATAAGCCCCAGCATTTT	CASSVTGENKPQHF
TRBV4-3	NA	TRBJ1-3	NA	TGCGCCAGCAGCCAAGATAGGGCCAGGTACTCTGGAAACACCATATATTTT	CASSQDRARYSGNTIYF
TRBV27	NA	TRBJ1-1	NA	TGTGCCAGCAGTCTGCACAGGGAGGGGAACACTGAAGCTTTCTTT	CASSLHREGNTEAFF
TRBV5-1	few	TRBJ2-7	NA	TGCGCCAGCAGCTTGGGGAACCGACCTTATTCCTACGAGCAGTACTTC	CASSLGNRPYSYEQYF
TRBV25-1	NA	TRBJ2-6	NA	TGTGCCAGCAGTGGTCAGTTCTCTGGGGCCAACGTCCTGACTTTC	CASSGQFSGANVLTF